These 17 T cell receptor beta chains share one sample of origin, sequenced in a study of blood T cell repertoires in COVID-19. Sequencing was performed with immunoSEQ multiplex PCR; in TCRdb, only in-frame clones are kept and a portion is missing. Among a few hundred thousand clones listed, 90% were seen once. Sequenced input: peripheral blood. Receptors were obtained from a woman aged 30 to 39 with COVID-19, enrolled during active disease.

V gene TRBV19 combines with J gene TRBJ1-5; D perhaps matches TRBD1 (6 bases). Per the germline V gene, CDR1 is LNHDA and CDR2 is SQIVND (reference sequence). V was cut by 6 bases and J by 3 bases, with 15 bases left in between. This CDR3 is built from 15 residues. CDR3 in DNA: TGTGCCAGTAGAACCATGGGGGCCATCAATCAGCCCCAGCATTTT. This codes for CASRTMGAINQPQHF.

The chain employs TRBV6-5 and TRBJ2-2, with 10 nucleotides matching TRBD2. V trimming: 6 bases; J trimming: 1 base; junction bases outside the gene matches: 2. This CDR3 is 15 amino acids long. Germline CDR1 and CDR2: MNHEY and SVGAGI. In DNA form, the CDR3 reads TGTGCCAGCAGCCGGACTAGCGGGAACACCGGGGAGCTGTTTTTT. This gives the protein CASSRTSGNTGELFF.

The chain has TRBV11-2 and TRBJ2-3, with TRBD1 identical over 8 bases. The CDR3 extends over 14 amino acids. Germline V gene data show CDR1 as SGHAT and CDR2 as FQNNGV. The ends lost 4 bases at V and 3 bases at J; junction bases unmatched: 3. The CDR3 is CASSYGQGTDTQYF. The CDR3 DNA reads as TGTGCCAGCAGCTACGGACAGGGTACAGATACGCAGTATTTT.

The CDR3 coding sequence is TGTGCCAGCAGCCAAGATCTCGAGAACTATGGCTACACCTTC. It yields the protein CASSQDLENYGYTF. The chain carries TRBV3-1 (or the pseudogene TRBV3-2) and TRBJ1-2; D is ambiguous. Trimming stripped 0 bases from V and 2 bases from J, with 7 bases between. This CDR3 has 14 residues. Germline CDR1 reads LGHDT; CDR2 reads YNNKEL (reference sequence).

This chain joins TRBV5-1 and TRBJ1-4; tentatively, D is TRBD1 (5 bases). The CDR3 runs 15 residues. V gave up 0 bases and J gave up 5 bases, with 11 bases separating them. Germline assignment: CDR1 SGHRS and CDR2 YFSETQ. CDR3 sequence: CASSLDRAGNEKLFF. Here the CDR3 DNA reads TGCGCCAGCAGCTTGGACCGGGCAGGGAATGAAAAACTGTTTTTT.

A remark on this clone: This specimen includes other DNA sequences encoding the same CDR3. The chain recombines TRBV9 with TRBJ1-3; perhaps TRBD1 as D (5 bases). Per the germline V gene, CDR1 is SGDLS and CDR2 is YYNGEE. V gave up 3 bases and J gave up 0 bases, with 7 bases separating them. The CDR3 consists of 14 residues. CDR3 sequence: CASSAGGSGNTIYF. The CDR3 DNA reads as TGTGCCAGCAGCGCCGGGGGCTCTGGAAACACCATATATTTT. Supplemented by reference TRBV9 and TRBJ1-3, the full variable domain reads DSGVTQTPKHLITATGQRVTLRCSPRSGDLSVYWYQQSLDQGLQFLIQYYNGEERAKGNILERFSAQQFPDLHSELNLSSLELGDSALYFCASSAGGSGNTIYFGEGSWLTVV.

The sample holds a few counts of this clone. CDR3 in amino acids: CASSSSGSASQPQHF. CDR3 bases: TGTGCCAGCAGCTCCTCAGGTAGTGCCAGTCAGCCCCAGCATTTT. This chain joins TRBV7-9 and TRBJ1-5; D not resolved. The CDR3 has 15 amino acids. The V end was cut by 4 bases, the J end by 6 bases, with 16 bases between. CDR1 is SEHNR and CDR2 is FQNEAQ in the germline V gene (reference sequence).

This clone was counted a single time. The chain employs TRBV6-2 or TRBV6-3 and TRBJ1-6; 7 nucleotides line up with TRBD1. Germline lookup yields CDR1 MNHEY and CDR2 SVGEGT. This CDR3 is 17 amino acids long. J lost 5 bases, V lost 6 bases, and 13 bases had no gene match. Here the CDR3 reads CASSPQNTGTDNSPLHF. CDR3 DNA sequence: TGTGCCAGCAGCCCTCAGAATACCGGGACAGATAATTCACCCCTCCACTTT.

The rearrangement uses TRBV25-1 and TRBJ1-2, with D possibly matching TRBD1 (6 bases). Germline loops: CDR1 MGHDK, CDR2 SYGVNS. Trimming left V 5 bases short and J 5 bases short, with 12 bases between. This CDR3 is built from 13 residues. The CDR3 sequence is CASSFGQIYGYTF. In DNA form, the CDR3 reads TGTGCCAGCAGTTTTGGACAGATTTATGGCTACACCTTC.

The V call is TRBV9, the J call TRBJ1-3; 7 nucleotides line up with TRBD1. The CDR3 totals 14 residues. V gave up 4 bases and J gave up 2 bases; unmatched junction bases: 3. From germline, CDR1 is SGDLS and CDR2 YYNGEE. Written as DNA, the CDR3 is TGTGCCAGCAGCCCGACAGGGACTGGAAACACCATATATTTT. Amino acids: CASSPTGTGNTIYF.

This chain uses TRBV11-3 with TRBJ2-2; D perhaps matches TRBD2 (6 bases). CDR1 is SGHNT, CDR2 YENEEA, per germline. Trimming shortened V by 3 bases and J by 0 bases, and 8 bases separated the two germline ends. The CDR3 covers 15 residues. The CDR3 coding sequence is TGTGCCAGCAGCTTTGGCGGGACGAACACCGGGGAGCTGTTTTTT. It is translated as CASSFGGTNTGELFF.

J is TRBJ1-2 and V is TRBV6-5; no reliable D call. Germline loops: CDR1 MNHEY, CDR2 SVGAGI. Trimming pared 8 bases from V and 5 bases from J, leaving 12 bases between. CDR3 length: 12 residues. CDR3 in amino acids: CASYTTFYGYTF. CDR3 coding DNA: TGTGCCAGCTACACAACCTTTTATGGCTACACCTTC.

V usage is TRBV7-9 and J usage is TRBJ1-1; no definite D call. Trimming removed 7 bases at V and 0 bases at J, with 12 bases between. The CDR3 length is 14 residues. The germline V gene has CDR1 SEHNR and CDR2 FQNEAQ (reference sequence). The CDR3 is CASTSTRLNTEAFF. CDR3 in DNA: TGTGCCAGCACCAGTACGCGCTTGAACACTGAAGCTTTCTTT. Supplemented by reference TRBV7-9 and TRBJ1-1, the full variable domain reads DTGVSQNPRHKITKRGQNVTFRCDPISEHNRLYWYRQTLGQGPEFLTYFQNEAQLEKSRLLSDRFSAERPKGSFSTLEIQRTEQGDSAMYLCASTSTRLNTEAFFGQGTRLTVV.

V usage is TRBV10-2 and J usage is TRBJ2-3, with TRBD2 identical over 7 bases. Losses at the gene ends were 7 bases for V and 2 bases for J; bases not matched to a gene: 6. This CDR3 region has 14 residues. Germline CDR1 reads WSHSY; CDR2 reads SAAADI. The chain's CDR3 is CASILSGTTDTQYF. CDR3 DNA: TGCGCCAGCATCCTCAGCGGGACCACAGATACGCAGTATTTT.

As DNA, the CDR3 is TGTGCCAGCAGCGGACAGGGGGCTATCAACGAGCAGTACTTC. The encoded protein is CASSGQGAINEQYF. The chain links TRBV28 to TRBJ2-7; 11 positions match TRBD1. Unmatched junction bases numbered 6, after V lost 6 bases and J lost 5 bases. Germline V gene data show CDR1 as MDHEN and CDR2 as SYDVKM. The CDR3 length is 14 residues.

The chain recombines TRBV30 with TRBJ1-2; no reliable D call. Germline V gene data show CDR1 as GTSNPN and CDR2 as SVGIG (reference sequence). The germline V and J ends were trimmed by 2 bases and 5 bases, with 9 bases remaining between them. This CDR3 spans 12 amino acids. The CDR3 loop reads CAWSPAAYGYTF. Here the CDR3 DNA reads TGTGCCTGGAGTCCTGCAGCGTATGGCTACACCTTC.

The chain joins TRBV9 to TRBJ1-4, with 10 bases that match TRBD1. The germline gives CDR1 SGDLS, CDR2 YYNGEE. There are 15 residues in the CDR3. J was trimmed by 6 bases and V by 4 bases; bases with no gene match: 6. The CDR3 sequence is CASSPPGTGDEKLFF. For the CDR3, the DNA is TGTGCCAGCAGCCCTCCCGGGACAGGGGATGAAAAACTGTTTTTT.